This record looks at one T cell receptor beta chain sequence and its context. Per the original data handling: Reference gene primer amplification in the assay estimated nucleated cell counts. The repertoire was sequenced with immunoSEQ multiplex PCR; TCRdb's copy has only in-frame clones and lacks some. That table supplies the V and J calls and clone size; D and trimming were determined from the DNA. The sample has under 250,000 clones; about 83% are singletons. This record belongs to a study of blood T cell repertoires in COVID-19. Study overall: The United States, Italy and Spain supplied acute and convalescent COVID-19 samples. PBMCs, B-cell-depleted T cells, or T cells provided the cDNA or gDNA that made up the material.

This CDR3 is 17 amino acids long. Germline lookup yields CDR1 LNHDA and CDR2 SQIVND (reference sequence). V shed 3 bases and J 2 bases; nucleotides not matched to a gene: 4. This sequence originates from a woman in her fifties or sixties with active or convalescent COVID-19. The chain combines TRBV19 with TRBJ2-1; TRBD2 aligns across 13 bases. The specimen sequenced was peripheral blood. CDR3 nucleotide sequence: TGTGCCAGTAGTATCCTCGGGACTAGCGGGGCCTACAATGAGCAGTTCTTC. Residues: CASSILGTSGAYNEQFF.